The source of this TCR beta chain is a study of T cell repertoires in ileal Crohn's disease. Study-wide results and limits: High-frequency clones were more common in sorted CD8 than CD4 cells.

The method was immunoSEQ multiplex PCR; TCRdb's version includes in-frame clones alone and lacks a portion of them. The sample includes about 62,000 clones, roughly nine tenths of them seen just once. Deletions cut 7 bases from V and 4 bases from J, with 5 bases between. The CDR3 contains 11 residues. Germline loops: CDR1 SGHNT, CDR2 YENEEA. Time point defined: neoterminal ileum biopsy at postoperative endoscopy, about 6 months after surgery. Concerning this clone itself: The antigen is undetermined.

The TCR originated in an adult with Crohn's disease. V is TRBV11-3 and J is TRBJ1-3, with D hard to call. Material: ileal tissue. The chain's CDR3 is CASNSGNTIYF. The CDR3 region has the DNA TGTGCCAGCAATAGCGGAAACACCATATATTTT. The full variable domain, with the rest looked up from reference TRBV11-3 and TRBJ1-3, is EAGVVQSPRYKIIEKKQPVAFWCNPISGHNTLYWYLQNLGQGPELLIRYENEEAVDDSQLPKDRFSAERLKGVDSTLKIQPAELGDSAVYLCASNSGNTIYFGEGSWLTVV.